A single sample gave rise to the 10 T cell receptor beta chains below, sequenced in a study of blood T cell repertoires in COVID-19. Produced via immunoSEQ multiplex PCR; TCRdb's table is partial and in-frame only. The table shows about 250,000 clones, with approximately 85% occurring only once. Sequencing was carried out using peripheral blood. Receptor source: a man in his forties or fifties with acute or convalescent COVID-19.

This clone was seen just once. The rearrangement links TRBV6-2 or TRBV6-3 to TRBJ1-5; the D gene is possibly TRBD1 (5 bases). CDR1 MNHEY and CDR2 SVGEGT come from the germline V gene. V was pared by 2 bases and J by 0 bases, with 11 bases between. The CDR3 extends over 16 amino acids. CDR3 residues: CASSYGRVDSNQPQHF. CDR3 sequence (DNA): TGTGCCAGCAGTTACGGCAGGGTTGATAGCAATCAGCCCCAGCATTTT.

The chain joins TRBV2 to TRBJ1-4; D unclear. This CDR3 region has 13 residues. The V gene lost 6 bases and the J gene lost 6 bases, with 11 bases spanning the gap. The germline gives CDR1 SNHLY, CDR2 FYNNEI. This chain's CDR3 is CASREGIDEKLFF. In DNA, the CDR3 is TGTGCCAGCAGAGAGGGAATTGATGAAAAACTGTTTTTT.

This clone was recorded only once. The CDR3 is CASSSTRGSDTQYF. CDR3 nucleotides: TGTGCCAGCAGCTCAACCCGGGGGTCGGATACGCAGTATTTT. The chain is built from TRBV7-2 and TRBJ2-3; weak D call: TRBD2 (6 bases). Trimming left V 4 bases short and J 6 bases short, with 14 bases between. The CDR3 sequence is 14 residues long. Germline V lookup: CDR1 SGHTA, CDR2 FQGNSA.

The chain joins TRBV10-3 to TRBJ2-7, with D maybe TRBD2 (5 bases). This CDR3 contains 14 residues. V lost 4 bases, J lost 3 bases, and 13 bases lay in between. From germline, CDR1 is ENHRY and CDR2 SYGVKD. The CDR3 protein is CAISAAGLRYEQYF. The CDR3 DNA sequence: TGTGCCATCAGTGCGGCGGGCTTGCGCTACGAGCAGTACTTC.

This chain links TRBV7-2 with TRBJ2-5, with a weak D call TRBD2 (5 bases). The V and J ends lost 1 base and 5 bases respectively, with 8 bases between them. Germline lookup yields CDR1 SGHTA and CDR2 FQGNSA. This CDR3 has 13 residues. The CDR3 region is CASSLGRSETQYF. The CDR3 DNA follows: TGTGCCAGCAGCTTAGGGAGGTCCGAGACCCAGTACTTC. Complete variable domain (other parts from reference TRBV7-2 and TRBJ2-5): GAGVSQSPSNKVTEKGKDVELRCDPISGHTALYWYRQSLGQGLEFLIYFQGNSAPDKSGLPSDRFSAERTGGSVSTLTIQRTQQEDSAVYLCASSLGRSETQYFGPGTRLLVL.

CDR3 sequence (DNA): TGTGCCAGCAGTCGCCAGCTCCAGGGGGTCTACGAGCAGTACTTC. This gives the protein CASSRQLQGVYEQYF. This chain joins TRBV28 and TRBJ2-7, with 7 positions matching TRBD1. This CDR3 contains 15 residues. The germline V gene has CDR1 MDHEN and CDR2 SYDVKM. After removal of 5 bases from V and 3 bases from J, the junction contained 10 bases not matched to a gene.

CDR3 protein: CASSELGGNEQFF. CDR3 in DNA: TGTGCCAGCAGTGAACTCGGGGGCAATGAGCAGTTCTTC. The chain uses TRBV25-1 and TRBJ2-1; D is possibly TRBD2 (6 bases). V shed 2 bases and J shed 6 bases, with 8 bases lying between them. The CDR3 runs to 13 residues. The germline V gene encodes CDR1 MGHDK and CDR2 SYGVNS.

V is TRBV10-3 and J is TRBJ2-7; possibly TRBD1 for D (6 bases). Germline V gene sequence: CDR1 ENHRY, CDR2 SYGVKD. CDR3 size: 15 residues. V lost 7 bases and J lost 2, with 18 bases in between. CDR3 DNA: TGTGCCATCAATCCCGGGCAGGGGTTCGCCTACGAGCAGTACTTC. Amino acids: CAINPGQGFAYEQYF.

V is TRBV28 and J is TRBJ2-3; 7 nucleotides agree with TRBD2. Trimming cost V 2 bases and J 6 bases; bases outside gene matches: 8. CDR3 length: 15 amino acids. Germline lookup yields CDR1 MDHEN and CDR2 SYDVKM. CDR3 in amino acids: CASSLPAGAADTQYF. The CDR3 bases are TGTGCCAGCAGTTTACCGGCGGGAGCAGCGGATACGCAGTATTTT.

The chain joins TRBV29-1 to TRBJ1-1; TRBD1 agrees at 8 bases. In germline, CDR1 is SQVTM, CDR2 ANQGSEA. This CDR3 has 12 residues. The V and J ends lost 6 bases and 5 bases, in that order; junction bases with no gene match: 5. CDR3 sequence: CSVHRGFTEAFF. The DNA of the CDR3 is TGCAGCGTACACAGGGGGTTTACTGAAGCTTTCTTT.